The 31 T cell receptor beta chains presented below share a single source sample, sequenced in a study of Tregs in tolerant kidney transplant recipients. Profiled with immunoSEQ multiplex PCR; TCRdb holds only in-frame clones, not every one. Here the sample spans 200,000 to 300,000 clones, around 82% being singletons. The sequencing input was CD4+ T cells from blood. All receptors come from a human donor in good health.

The chain employs TRBV5-1 and TRBJ1-5, with 8 positions matching TRBD1. J lost 7 bases, V lost 4 bases, and 10 bases had no gene match. Germline assignment: CDR1 SGHRS and CDR2 YFSETQ. The CDR3 is 15 amino acids. The CDR3 sequence: CASSRAGGAGQPQHF. The CDR3 DNA reads TGCGCCAGCAGCCGCGCAGGGGGCGCCGGCCAGCCCCAGCATTTT.

This clone was seen just once. The chain employs TRBV5-1 and TRBJ1-1; TRBD1 matches 7 bases. The CDR3 runs to 16 residues. V shed 0 bases, J shed 0 bases, and the junction held 5 bases outside the gene matches. Germline V gene sequence: CDR1 SGHRS, CDR2 YFSETQ. This chain's CDR3 is CASSLAVRGLNTEAFF. In nucleotides, the CDR3 is TGCGCCAGCAGCTTGGCGGTTAGGGGGCTGAACACTGAAGCTTTCTTT.

This rearrangement joins TRBV10-3 to TRBJ1-4; D unclear. CDR1 is ENHRY and CDR2 is SYGVKD in the germline V gene. Trimming cost V 2 bases and J 8 bases, with 3 bases left between them. This CDR3 is 11 amino acids long. CDR3 bases: TGTGCCATCAGTGAGGGGGAAAAACTGTTTTTT. Translation gives CAISEGEKLFF.

The chain joins TRBV5-1 to TRBJ2-2; D remains ambiguous. This CDR3 has 18 amino acids. Trimming pared 0 bases from V and 2 bases from J, leaving 17 bases between. Germline V CDR1 and CDR2: SGHRS, YFSETQ. CDR3 in DNA: TGCGCCAGCAGCTTGGGGTCCAATTCGGCCTCAAACACCGGGGAGCTGTTTTTT. Residues: CASSLGSNSASNTGELFF.

The chain is built from TRBV6-5 and TRBJ2-1; 15 nucleotides align to TRBD2. The CDR3 consists of 16 residues. Germline CDR1 and CDR2: MNHEY and SVGAGI. J gave up 8 bases and V 0 bases, and 2 bases lay outside the gene matches. The CDR3: CASSYSGTSGGHEQFF. CDR3 sequence (DNA): TGTGCCAGCAGTTACTCTGGGACTAGCGGGGGGCATGAGCAGTTCTTC.

V gene TRBV4-2 combines with J gene TRBJ2-2; D not certain. Trimming removed 1 base at V and 0 bases at J, with 6 bases between. The CDR3 has 15 amino acids. Germline V gene data show CDR1 as LGHNA and CDR2 as YNFKEQ. This CDR3 is CASSQGGSNTGELFF. Here the CDR3 DNA reads TGTGCCAGCAGCCAAGGAGGCTCGAACACCGGGGAGCTGTTTTTT.

This clone appeared once. The chain has TRBV5-4 and TRBJ2-5, with D perhaps TRBD2 (6 bases). The CDR3 consists of 17 residues. Trimming left V 4 bases short and J 1 base short, with 20 bases between. Germline V CDR1 and CDR2: SGHNT, YYREEE (reference sequence). This chain's CDR3 is CASSSALGGGFQETQYF. The DNA for the CDR3 is TGTGCCAGCAGCAGCGCTCTTGGGGGAGGCTTCCAAGAGACCCAGTACTTC.

This chain uses TRBV11-2 with TRBJ1-2; D gene unclear. With 0 bases removed from V and 4 bases from J, the gap between germline ends came to 9 bases. The germline V gene has CDR1 SGHAT and CDR2 FQNNGV. The CDR3 consists of 14 residues. The CDR3 sequence: CASSLDRYFYGYTF. CDR3 nucleotide sequence: TGTGCCAGCAGCTTAGATAGGTACTTCTATGGCTACACCTTC.

V and J are TRBV5-1 and TRBJ2-7; a weak D match, TRBD1 (5 bases). In germline, CDR1 is SGHRS, CDR2 YFSETQ. CDR3 length: 16 residues. V shed 1 base and J shed 4 bases, with 18 bases lying between them. CDR3 loop: CASSLPTGRSRYEQYF. The CDR3, as DNA: TGCGCCAGCAGCTTGCCAACAGGTAGATCCCGGTACGAGCAGTACTTC.

This sequence joins TRBV7-9 and TRBJ2-1; D perhaps matches TRBD1 (6 bases). Germline assignment: CDR1 SEHNR and CDR2 FQNEAQ (reference sequence). This CDR3 spans 16 amino acids. V lost 6 bases, J lost 8 bases, and 23 bases lay in between. The CDR3 DNA sequence: TGTGCCAGCAGGCCACAGGGTCTTTTTCCCCCTCATGAGCAGTTCTTC. This sequence encodes CASRPQGLFPPHEQFF.

This clone was counted only a few times. The chain couples TRBV5-8 to TRBJ1-5, with a tentative D call TRBD1 (5 bases). CDR1 SGHTS and CDR2 YDEGEE come from the germline V gene. Trimming shortened V by 4 bases and J by 5 bases, and 13 bases separated the two germline ends. The CDR3 sequence is 14 residues long. The CDR3 DNA sequence: TGTGCCAGCAGCCCCGGGACGGACTATCAGCCCCAGCATTTT. It yields the protein CASSPGTDYQPQHF.

Worth noting for this clone: Other DNA sequences in the same sample also yield this CDR3. The chain carries TRBV5-1 and TRBJ2-3; D uncertain. Per germline, CDR1 SGHRS and CDR2 YFSETQ. The CDR3 has 11 amino acids. Trimming shortened V by 1 base and J by 3 bases, and 0 bases separated the two germline ends. The CDR3 DNA is TGCGCCAGCAGCTTGACAGATACGCAGTATTTT. Encoded protein: CASSLTDTQYF. The whole variable domain, filled in from reference TRBV5-1 and TRBJ2-3, reads KAGVTQTPRYLIKTRGQQVTLSCSPISGHRSVSWYQQTPGQGLQFLFEYFSETQRNKGNFPGRFSGRQFSNSRSEMNVSTLELGDSALYLCASSLTDTQYFGPGTRLTVL.

CDR3 sequence (DNA): TGTGCCAGCAGCTTGGAAGGAAGGGGGAAACTGTTTTTT. Protein product: CASSLEGRGKLFF. This chain links TRBV5-6 with TRBJ1-4; D may be TRBD1 (6 bases). The CDR3 is 13 amino acids. V lost 0 bases and J 11 bases, leaving 11 bases between the germline ends. From germline, CDR1 is SGHDT and CDR2 YYEEEE.

In regard to this clone: Distinct nucleotide sequences in the sample also encode this CDR3. Here the CDR3 reads CASSLDSTDTQYF. The CDR3 region has the DNA TGCGCCAGCAGTCTGGACAGCACAGATACGCAGTATTTT. The chain uses TRBV10-1 and TRBJ2-3, with D uncertain. The germline V and J ends were trimmed by 5 bases and 0 bases, with 6 bases remaining between them. In germline, CDR1 is WNHNN, CDR2 SYGVQD (reference sequence). The length of the CDR3 is 13 residues.

This chain connects TRBV5-4 to TRBJ1-1; the D gene is possibly TRBD1 (6 bases). This CDR3 has 14 residues. Germline V gene data show CDR1 as SGHNT and CDR2 as YYREEE (reference sequence). V lost 4 bases, J lost 1 base, and 11 bases lay in between. The CDR3 protein is CASSKGGGNTEAFF. The CDR3 coding sequence is TGTGCCAGCAGCAAAGGAGGGGGGAACACTGAAGCTTTCTTT.

The chain uses TRBV2 and TRBJ1-4; 9 bases agree with TRBD1. This CDR3 is 14 amino acids long. The ends lost 6 bases at V and 7 bases at J; junction bases unmatched: 6. Germline loops: CDR1 SNHLY, CDR2 FYNNEI. The CDR3: CASSRTGESEKLFF. As DNA, the CDR3 is TGTGCCAGCAGCCGGACAGGGGAAAGTGAAAAACTGTTTTTT.

The chain joins TRBV29-1 to TRBJ1-2; no definite D call. The CDR3 runs 10 residues. Trimming left V 6 bases short and J 8 bases short, with 10 bases between. Germline V gene data show CDR1 as SQVTM and CDR2 as ANQGSEA. The CDR3 loop reads CSVGSGGYTF. In nucleotides, the CDR3 is TGCAGCGTGGGGTCCGGGGGCTACACCTTC.

J is TRBJ2-3 and V is TRBV5-1; 8 bases map to TRBD2. The germline CDR1 and CDR2 sequences are SGHRS and YFSETQ. Germline trimming cut 0 bases from V and 5 bases from J; bases unmatched to any gene: 5. CDR3 length equals 15 residues. The CDR3 sequence: CASSLVAGGGDTQYF. The CDR3 DNA reads TGCGCCAGCAGCTTGGTGGCGGGGGGTGGAGATACGCAGTATTTT. Filled out from reference TRBV5-1 and TRBJ2-3, the complete variable domain reads KAGVTQTPRYLIKTRGQQVTLSCSPISGHRSVSWYQQTPGQGLQFLFEYFSETQRNKGNFPGRFSGRQFSNSRSEMNVSTLELGDSALYLCASSLVAGGGDTQYFGPGTRLTVL.

The chain employs TRBV5-8 and TRBJ2-1, with 10 bases lining up with TRBD2. This CDR3 is 15 amino acids long. Germline V gene lookup returns CDR1 SGHTS and CDR2 YDEGEE. V shed 9 bases, J shed 1 base, and the junction held 7 bases outside the gene matches. CDR3 coding DNA: TGTGCCACCCGAGCGGGGGGGCCATCCTACAATGAGCAGTTCTTC. It is translated as CATRAGGPSYNEQFF.

V and J are TRBV6-1 and TRBJ2-3; D tentatively reads TRBD1 or TRBD2 (5 bases each). Germline V lookup: CDR1 MNHNS, CDR2 SASEGT. This CDR3 has 12 amino acids. The germline V and J ends were trimmed by 7 bases and 12 bases, with 17 bases remaining between them. CDR3 DNA sequence: TGTGCCAGCACCTCGGGGCAATCGAGTCAGTATTTT. Its protein is CASTSGQSSQYF.

The chain employs TRBV6-5 and TRBJ2-5; no definite D call. Germline V gene sequence: CDR1 MNHEY, CDR2 SVGAGI. The CDR3 runs to 15 residues. V gave up 7 bases and J gave up 5 bases, with 20 bases separating them. CDR3 coding DNA: TGTGCCAGCACCAACATTCGGACCGGACCGGAGACCCAGTACTTC. It is translated as CASTNIRTGPETQYF.

This rearrangement joins TRBV11-2 to TRBJ2-2, with TRBD1 as a possible D gene (6 bases). Trimming left V 1 base short and J 3 bases short, with 9 bases between. CDR1 SGHAT and CDR2 FQNNGV come from the germline V gene. The CDR3 length is 15 residues. The CDR3 here is CASSLGRGHTGELFF. CDR3 DNA sequence: TGTGCCAGCAGCTTAGGCAGGGGTCACACCGGGGAGCTGTTTTTT.

The table lists this clone with a few counts. This chain connects TRBV15 to TRBJ2-3; 7 bases align to TRBD2. Germline loops: CDR1 LNHNV, CDR2 YYDKDF (reference sequence). Germline trimming cut 1 base from V and 4 bases from J; bases unmatched to any gene: 2. The CDR3 has 14 residues. The CDR3 sequence is CATSRALAADTQYF. In nucleotides, the CDR3 is TGTGCCACCAGCAGAGCCCTAGCGGCAGATACGCAGTATTTT.

The rearrangement uses TRBV5-1 and TRBJ2-5; TRBD1 aligns across 7 bases. This CDR3 comprises 15 residues. Losses at the gene ends were 0 bases for V and 4 bases for J; bases not matched to a gene: 6. CDR1 and CDR2 (germline): SGHRS, YFSETQ. The CDR3 spells CASSLVQGVGETQYF. The CDR3 DNA follows: TGCGCCAGCAGCTTGGTTCAGGGGGTTGGAGAGACCCAGTACTTC.

V is TRBV15 and J is TRBJ2-7, with D maybe TRBD1 (6 bases). Germline-derived CDR1 and CDR2 are LNHNV and YYDKDF (reference sequence). This CDR3 is built from 14 residues. The V end was cut by 1 base, the J end by 3 bases, with 10 bases between. CDR3 residues: CATSRARQDYEQYF. CDR3 bases: TGTGCCACCAGCAGAGCCAGACAGGACTACGAGCAGTACTTC.

In DNA form, the CDR3 reads TGTGCCAGCAGCCTACCAGGACAGGGCCAAGAGACCCAGTACTTC. Protein: CASSLPGQGQETQYF. The rearrangement links TRBV5-8 to TRBJ2-5; 8 nucleotides match TRBD1. V dropped 4 bases and J dropped 1; count of bases not matched to a gene: 6. The germline V gene has CDR1 SGHTS and CDR2 YDEGEE. The CDR3 is 15 residues long.

The chain employs TRBV19 and TRBJ2-6; D not resolved. Germline CDR1 reads LNHDA; CDR2 reads SQIVND (reference sequence). V lost 1 base and J 0 bases, leaving 7 bases between the germline ends. This CDR3 region has 16 residues. The CDR3 sequence is CASSIGRTSGANVLTF. CDR3 in DNA: TGTGCCAGTAGTATAGGAAGGACCTCTGGGGCCAACGTCCTGACTTTC. Drawing the rest from reference TRBV19 and TRBJ2-6, the complete variable domain is DGGITQSPKYLFRKEGQNVTLSCEQNLNHDAMYWYRQDPGQGLRLIYYSQIVNDFQKGDIAEGYSVSREKKESFPLTVTSAQKNPTAFYLCASSIGRTSGANVLTFGAGSRLTVL.

The chain has TRBV29-1 and TRBJ1-3; D might be TRBD1 (6 bases). Deletions cut 6 bases from V and 0 bases from J, with 12 bases between. The CDR3 covers 14 residues. Germline V gene lookup returns CDR1 SQVTM and CDR2 ANQGSEA. CDR3 bases: TGCAGCGTGGGCGACAGGTTCTCTGGAAACACCATATATTTT. It specifies CSVGDRFSGNTIYF.

In its sample, this clone was seen once. The rearrangement joins TRBV7-2 to TRBJ2-7; possible D gene TRBD2, 6 bases. Trimming cost V 2 bases and J 2 bases, with 19 bases left between them. Germline assignment: CDR1 SGHTA and CDR2 FQGNSA. The CDR3 spans 17 residues. The CDR3 coding sequence is TGTGCCAGCAGCTTAAACGGGGGACGGGGGTTCCCCTACGAGCAGTACTTC. Translation: CASSLNGGRGFPYEQYF.

This chain links TRBV6-5 with TRBJ2-4; the D is unclear. The CDR3 runs 12 residues. V lost 5 bases, J lost 5 bases, and 7 bases lay in between. Germline-derived CDR1 and CDR2 are MNHEY and SVGAGI. The CDR3 reads CASSAQQNIQYF. In DNA form, the CDR3 reads TGTGCCAGCAGTGCCCAGCAAAACATTCAGTACTTC.

The genes are TRBV20-1 and TRBJ1-5, with D tentatively TRBD1 (5 bases). The CDR3 extends over 11 amino acids. Germline V gene lookup returns CDR1 DFQATT and CDR2 SNEGSKA (reference sequence). The V and J ends lost 3 bases and 11 bases respectively, with 11 bases between them. The CDR3 DNA is TGCAGTGCTAGCCTTCGAGGGGCCCAGCATTTT. Its protein product is CSASLRGAQHF.